The sequence of this T cell receptor beta chain was determined in a study of shared clonotypes between healthy human individuals (TCRdb year 2020). Concerning the study at large: A few men and a couple of women, aged 18 to 49 years, made up the cohort. The study deeply sequenced blood TCR repertoires of five healthy adults to estimate repertoire size and the extent of clonotype sharing between individuals. Per donor, three plates each were used for CD4 naive and CD4 memory, two for CD8 naive, and one for CD8 memory. To increase sequencing depth and limit assay-specific biases, different laboratories used diverse techniques to prepare libraries and sequence TCR repertoires. Between about 0.8 and 8.9 billion PBMCs per donor were obtained by leukapheresis.

TCR CDR3 regions were amplified from genomic DNA by multiplex PCR using the deep immunoSEQ assay. For each cell subset, the extracted genomic DNA was distributed evenly across all wells of several immunoSEQ 96-well plates, and each plate served as one replicate. For sorted subsets, each replicate PCR was loaded with 200 ng genomic DNA, equivalent to 30,000 or so T cell genomes. Purified libraries were measured with a Qubit 3.0 fluorometer, size-checked on a Bioanalyzer 2100, and measured again with the KAPA Library Quantification kit. Every immunoSEQ 96-well plate was sequenced on a separate single-read 150-cycle Illumina NextSeq 550 flow cell. Concerning the study's data processing: Because the immunoSEQ output held only junctional sequences and lacked quality scores, the filtering could not match the filtering applied to full-length reads. Sequences were annotated with PyIR, a Python wrapper for IgBLAST v1.9, using IMGT germline references to assign V/J genes and CDR3. Reads were removed for weak V/J assignments (E-value above 1e-6), missing CDR3, stop codons, out-of-frame junctions, or ambiguous translated residues. V3J clonotypes were defined as sequences sharing an identical inferred V gene, J gene, and CDR3 amino acid sequence. Percentage overlap between repertoires was computed as shared unique clonotypes divided by the size of the smaller repertoire. Three approaches were used to assess repertoire richness: RTK rarefaction, the Chao1 estimator, and Recon v2.1 estimates of unobserved clonotypes. Generation probabilities for all TCRbeta clonotypes obtained by the gDNA method from a few donors were computed using OLGA. TCRdb re-hosts the immuneACCESS table, in-frame sequences only. Its copies lack some clones; in the studies checked, an unresolved V gene accounts for under half of them, and the cause for the rest is not known. The V and J calls and clone size come from that table; D and trimming were worked out from the DNA. For this sample there are approximately 2.4 million clones; around 95% appear just once. Around 0.13% of the sample is taken by the ten largest.

Turning to this clone: There is no known antigen for this receptor. No qualities accompany the bases; no much larger clone lies one base away.

General conclusions and limits of the study: Because the study included only a small number of donors, the genetic and exposure-history diversity represented was limited. Estimated clonotype richness was generally larger for naive than for memory subsets. Compared with non-shared clonotypes, clonotypes shared by all four sorted-subset donors had higher generation probabilities. Sampling was restricted to blood, and TCR repertoires in tissues likely differ from the TCR repertoires found in blood. Across a few donors, about 4.5% of naive CD4, approximately 3.6% of naive CD8, roughly 2.3% of memory CD4, and about 0.44% of memory CD8 clonotypes were shared. Pairwise subsampling indicated that sequencing depth was expected to affect the degree of clonotype sharing among donors. Rarefaction of sorted-subset datasets indicated incomplete sequencing despite the large sequencing depth.

The donors were healthy, HIV-negative adults who had no recently reported acute infections or vaccinations. All donors were Caucasian adults living in Nashville, Tennessee, USA. CD4+ T cells were enriched through magnetic negative selection, after which naive cells were positively selected on CD45RA and the remaining negative fraction served as the memory subset. Blood was collected by leukapheresis, and PBMCs were isolated by Ficoll-Histopaque density gradient centrifugation and then cryopreserved in liquid nitrogen vapor phase. Analytical flow cytometry was used to check the purity and quantity of every magnetically sorted T cell population. Genomic DNA was isolated from every sorted fraction and measured by UV absorbance on a Nanodrop 2000c. Per the germline V gene (reference sequence), GTSNPN is the CDR1 and SVGIG is the CDR2. Trimmed from V: 4 bases; trimmed from J: 7 bases; junction bases lacking a gene match: 8. The CDR3 numbers 15 residues from cysteine through phenylalanine. Only CDR3 DNA remains: 45 bases, in frame from the first base.

This TCR was sampled from a man aged 18 to 29 in good health. The chain is encoded by TRBV30 joined to TRBJ1-6, with 9 bases matching TRBD1. Sequenced sample: naive CD4+ T cells sorted from blood. This sample's cell subset or site label indicates: CD45RA+ positively selected. The DNA reads TGTGCCTGGACCCGAACAGGGGGCCGAAATTCACCCCTCCACTTT. Its coded protein is CAWTRTGGRNSPLHF.